The 25 T cell receptor beta chains listed next were all sequenced from one sample in a study of T cells in Graves' hyperthyroidism and ophthalmopathy. It was RNA transcripts that yielded the amplified TCR beta CDR3 regions. Researchers ran a first-round RT-PCR on the TCR CDR3 using the HTBI primer set. TCRdb re-called the multiplex PCR reads with MiXCR, one entry per CDR3 protein. The data hold about 610,000 distinct CDR3 sequences, with approximately 14% observed a single time. The sequenced sample was blood. These receptors were obtained from a woman between 35 and 50 years old with Graves' ophthalmopathy.

There are many counts of this clonotype. The V gene is TRBV28, the J gene TRBJ2-7, with TRBD1 matching over 7 bases. The V gene's germline CDR1 is MDHEN and CDR2 SYDVKM. J lost 2 bases, V lost 4 bases, and 8 bases had no gene match. CDR3 length: 15 amino acids. The CDR3 reads CASSSSYRGTYEQYF. CDR3 in DNA: TGTGCCAGCAGTTCGAGCTACAGGGGAACCTACGAGCAGTACTTC.

This clonotype was seen many times. V gene TRBV6-5 combines with J gene TRBJ1-1; D remains unclear. Per the germline V gene, CDR1 is MNHEY and CDR2 is SVGAGI. The CDR3 extends over 13 amino acids. Trimming pared 6 bases from V and 1 base from J, leaving 9 bases between. The CDR3 region is CASSVTSNTEAFF. CDR3 coding DNA: TGTGCCAGCAGCGTAACATCGAACACTGAAGCTTTCTTT.

This clonotype was observed a handful of times. The V and J genes are TRBV9 and TRBJ2-7; TRBD2 matches 15 bases. V gave up 3 bases and J gave up 4 bases; unmatched junction bases: 2. Germline assignment: CDR1 SGDLS and CDR2 YYNGEE. There are 15 residues in the CDR3. The CDR3, as DNA: TGTGCCAGCAGCGCGGGGACTAGCGGGAGGTACGAGCAGTACTTC. The encoded protein is CASSAGTSGRYEQYF.

This clonotype was found many times. The gene calls are TRBV12-3 or TRBV12-4 and TRBJ2-7; D may be TRBD1 (5 bases). This CDR3 is 13 amino acids long. Trimming stripped 6 bases from V and 6 bases from J, with 15 bases between. In DNA, the CDR3 is TGTGCCAGCAGCTCACAGGCCCCTGGCGAGCAGTACTTC. It translates to CASSSQAPGEQYF.

There are many counts of this clonotype. The chain couples TRBV6-2 or TRBV6-3 to TRBJ2-5, with D possibly matching TRBD2 (6 bases). The V and J ends lost 2 bases and 5 bases respectively, with 15 bases between them. This CDR3 contains 15 residues. Germline loops: CDR1 MNHEY, CDR2 SVGEGT. Written as DNA, the CDR3 is TGTGCCAGCAGTTACCTGGGGCAGGAGGGGGAGACCCAGTACTTC. Amino acids: CASSYLGQEGETQYF.

This clonotype was picked up many times. The CDR3: CSVVPGTSGAYEQYF. CDR3 nucleotides: TGCAGCGTCGTCCCCGGGACTAGCGGGGCCTACGAGCAGTACTTC. The V and J genes are TRBV29-1 and TRBJ2-7; 13 nucleotides align to TRBD2. This CDR3 region has 15 residues. Trimming removed 6 bases from V and 2 bases from J; junction bases left unmatched: 7. Germline V gene data show CDR1 as SQVTM and CDR2 as ANQGSEA.

This chain uses TRBV13 with TRBJ2-7; no firm D call. CDR1 and CDR2 (germline): PRHDT, FYEKMQ (reference sequence). V was clipped by 1 base and J by 3 bases, with 7 bases between them. The CDR3 has 13 residues. CDR3 sequence: CASSLVHGYEQYF. The DNA for the CDR3 is TGTGCCAGCAGCTTAGTGCACGGCTACGAGCAGTACTTC. Full variable domain (rest looked up from reference TRBV13 and TRBJ2-7): AAGVIQSPRHLIKEKRETATLKCYPIPRHDTVYWYQQGPGQDPQFLISFYEKMQSDKGSIPDRFSAQQFSDYHSELNMSSLELGDSALYFCASSLVHGYEQYFGPGTRLTVT.

This clonotype was seen ten or more times. Its ends do not fully match the called genes, so a read error is possible. The V and J genes are TRBV27 and TRBJ1-5; the D gene is possibly TRBD1 (6 bases). In germline, CDR1 is MNHEY, CDR2 SMNVEV (reference sequence). The CDR3 runs 15 residues. The CDR3 DNA reads as TGCGCCAGCAGTGTCACAGGGCTTAGCAATCAGCCCCAGCATTTT. The encoded protein is CASSVTGLSNQPQHF.

In its sample, this clonotype was seen a few times. This chain uses TRBV4-3 with TRBJ1-3, with no clear D. The length of the CDR3 is 15 residues. V was cut by 5 bases and J by 0 bases, with 11 bases left in between. CDR1 is LGHNA and CDR2 is YSLEER in the germline V gene. CDR3 residues: CASSYSEASGNTIYF. The CDR3 bases are TGCGCCAGCAGCTATTCTGAGGCCTCTGGAAACACCATATATTTT.

This clonotype was seen repeatedly, ten times or more. DNA of the CDR3: TGTGCCAGCAGTGAGATAGCGGGGAGCACAGATACGCAGTATTTT. Amino acids: CASSEIAGSTDTQYF. The V and J genes are TRBV6-1 and TRBJ2-3, with TRBD2 identical over 8 bases. Losses at the gene ends were 3 bases for V and 0 bases for J; bases not matched to a gene: 2. From germline, CDR1 is MNHNS and CDR2 SASEGT. CDR3 size: 15 residues.

This clonotype was observed many times. The chain links TRBV20-1 to TRBJ2-7; 12 bases match TRBD2. Losses at the gene ends were 3 bases for V and 6 bases for J; bases not matched to a gene: 18. The CDR3 runs 18 residues. Germline CDR1 reads DFQATT; CDR2 reads SNEGSKA (reference sequence). CDR3 residues: CSASPTPPLAGGQGEQYF. CDR3 bases: TGCAGTGCTAGCCCTACCCCACCGCTAGCGGGAGGGCAGGGCGAGCAGTACTTC.

This clonotype was recorded at least ten times. The rearrangement links TRBV19 to TRBJ2-7, with 9 bases matching TRBD2. The V and J ends lost 5 bases and 3 bases, in that order; junction bases with no gene match: 8. The germline V gene has CDR1 LNHDA and CDR2 SQIVND (reference sequence). The CDR3 contains 15 residues. Here the CDR3 reads CASSAPGLAFYEQYF. CDR3 nucleotides: TGTGCCAGTAGTGCACCGGGACTAGCTTTCTACGAGCAGTACTTC.

V and J are TRBV29-1 and TRBJ1-2; 7 positions match TRBD1. Germline trimming cut 7 bases from V and 5 bases from J; bases unmatched to any gene: 16. This CDR3 spans 15 amino acids. Per germline, CDR1 SQVTM and CDR2 ANQGSEA. CDR3 nucleotides: TGCAGCGCTAACCAACATCGGACAGGCGAATATGGCTACACCTTC. Its translation is CSANQHRTGEYGYTF.

The chain is built from TRBV6-5 and TRBJ2-7; the D is unclear. CDR3 length equals 14 residues. Germline V lookup: CDR1 MNHEY, CDR2 SVGAGI. Between the trimmed V and J ends, which lost 0 bases and 3 bases, there was a span of 9 bases. CDR3 DNA: TGTGCCAGCAGTTACTCGGTGGGCTTCTACGAGCAGTACTTC. Translating gives CASSYSVGFYEQYF.

This clonotype occurred a few times. The rearrangement joins TRBV20-1 to TRBJ2-2; TRBD2 aligns across 11 bases. The CDR3 totals 15 residues. Germline V lookup: CDR1 DFQATT, CDR2 SNEGSKA (reference sequence). V was pared by 4 bases and J by 5 bases, with 6 bases of the junction left unmatched. The CDR3, as DNA: TGCAGTGCTAAGGCTAGCGGGAGGCTAACCGGGGAGCTGTTTTTT. It translates to CSAKASGRLTGELFF.

This clonotype showed up many times. The chain couples TRBV19 to TRBJ1-1; no firm D call. Germline CDR1 is LNHDA and CDR2 is SQIVND (reference sequence). Trimming took 2 bases from V and 3 from J, leaving 16 bases between them. This CDR3 region has 16 residues. CDR3 sequence (DNA): TGTGCCAGTAGTATAACCCCCTTCACCACACACACTGAAGCTTTCTTT. It is translated as CASSITPFTTHTEAFF.

This clonotype has at least ten counts. The chain couples TRBV27 to TRBJ2-2; TRBD2 agrees at 8 bases. Looked up from germline, CDR1 is MNHEY and CDR2 is SMNVEV (reference sequence). The CDR3 runs to 15 residues. V was clipped by 3 bases and J by 8 bases; unmatched bases: 8. The CDR3 DNA follows: TGTGCCAGCAGTTTTCGGGGACTAGTAACGGGGGAGCTGTTTTTT. Protein: CASSFRGLVTGELFF.

The chain links TRBV24-1 to TRBJ2-5; 8 bases agree with TRBD1. Germline lookup yields CDR1 KGHDR and CDR2 SFDVKD. The CDR3 has 14 residues. The V segment lost 6 bases and the J segment 5 bases; nucleotides outside the gene matches: 7. CDR3 DNA: TGTGCCACCAGTTCAGGGGGCGAGGGGGAGACCCAGTACTTC. It yields the protein CATSSGGEGETQYF.

The sample holds many counts of this clonotype. The chain couples TRBV29-1 to TRBJ1-1, with D perhaps TRBD1 (5 bases). V shed 6 bases and J shed 0 bases, with 14 bases lying between them. The CDR3 has 14 residues. From germline, CDR1 is SQVTM and CDR2 ANQGSEA. Written as DNA, the CDR3 is TGCAGCGTCGCCGGGGTAGGGGTGAACACTGAAGCTTTCTTT. This gives the protein CSVAGVGVNTEAFF.

The sample holds a few counts of this clonotype. The chain links TRBV19 to TRBJ1-1; D remains unclear. Looked up from germline, CDR1 is LNHDA and CDR2 is SQIVND (reference sequence). V was cut by 4 bases and J by 1 base, with 16 bases left in between. The CDR3 consists of 16 residues. CDR3 DNA: TGTGCCAGTAGTACGGGCCCACTAAAGGGGAACACTGAAGCTTTCTTT. It is translated as CASSTGPLKGNTEAFF. Based on the CDR3 plus reference TRBV19 and TRBJ1-1, the full variable domain is DGGITQSPKYLFRKEGQNVTLSCEQNLNHDAMYWYRQDPGQGLRLIYYSQIVNDFQKGDIAEGYSVSREKKESFPLTVTSAQKNPTAFYLCASSTGPLKGNTEAFFGQGTRLTVV.

In its sample, this clonotype was seen many times. This rearrangement joins TRBV10-2 to TRBJ1-1; unclear D gene. Trimming took 3 bases from V and 1 from J, leaving 3 bases between them. This CDR3 region has 12 residues. The germline CDR1 and CDR2 sequences are WSHSY and SAAADI. The DNA for the CDR3 is TGCGCCAGCAGTGAACAGAACACTGAAGCTTTCTTT. Amino acids: CASSEQNTEAFF.

This clonotype was recorded many times. This CDR3 reads CSAAQGSGELFF. The CDR3, as DNA: TGCAGCGCCGCACAGGGAAGCGGGGAGCTGTTTTTT. This sequence joins TRBV29-1 and TRBJ2-2; a possible D gene is TRBD1 (6 bases). This CDR3 has 12 amino acids. Per the germline V gene, CDR1 is SQVTM and CDR2 is ANQGSEA. V was cut by 7 bases and J by 7 bases, with 13 bases left in between.

The chain couples TRBV29-1 to TRBJ2-7; D is possibly TRBD2 (7 bases). The length of the CDR3 is 13 residues. CDR1 SQVTM and CDR2 ANQGSEA come from the germline V gene. Trimming took 0 bases from V and 6 from J, leaving 12 bases between them. As DNA, the CDR3 is TGCAGCGTTGAAGAGGGGGGGGCACGCGAGCAGTACTTC. It encodes CSVEEGGAREQYF.

Worth noting for this clonotype: An end of the junction differs from the germline gene, which may be a read error. This chain uses TRBV4-3 with TRBJ1-2; D unresolved. This CDR3 spans 16 amino acids. CDR1 and CDR2 (germline): LGHNA, YSLEER. CDR3 nucleotides: TGCGCCTGCAGCCAAGATCGACTCGGAGGGAACTATGGCTACACCTTC. This encodes CACSQDRLGGNYGYTF.

This clonotype was seen more than once but under ten times. The CDR3 here is CSVGDLTGELFF. The CDR3 DNA reads as TGCAGCGTTGGAGATTTGACCGGGGAGCTGTTTTTT. The chain uses TRBV29-1 and TRBJ2-2; D call uncertain. Germline V gene sequence: CDR1 SQVTM, CDR2 ANQGSEA. V lost 4 bases, J lost 5 bases, and 8 bases lay in between. This CDR3 has 12 amino acids.